This TCR beta chain emerged from a study of control samples from healthy donors and cancer patients. Germline V gives CDR1 SQVTM, CDR2 ANQGSEA. CDR3 length: 14 amino acids. The V gene end was trimmed by 0 bases and the J gene end by 7 bases; junction bases not matched to a gene: 7. Measured with immunoSEQ multiplex PCR; TCRdb has only the in-frame clones, and not every one. The data show about 180,000 clones, 90% seen once. This TCR derives from a woman aged 45 to 65 in good health. This chain joins TRBV29-1 and TRBJ1-2, with 8 bases lining up with TRBD1. The sample taken for sequencing was blood. The CDR3 DNA follows: TGCAGCGTTGAAGATCGCGGACAGGGAGCTGGCTACACCTTC. Amino acid sequence: CSVEDRGQGAGYTF.